The next 24 T cell receptor beta chains were all read from a single sample in a study of control samples from healthy donors and cancer patients. The method was immunoSEQ multiplex PCR; TCRdb's version includes in-frame clones alone and lacks a portion of them. The table records 90,000 to 130,000 clones, around 87% of them present only once. Sequencing was carried out using PBMCs. The receptors were sampled from a woman aged 60 to 75 with lung cancer.

The V call is TRBV30, the J call TRBJ2-1, with TRBD2 matching 11 bases. The length of the CDR3 is 15 residues. In germline, CDR1 is GTSNPN, CDR2 SVGIG (reference sequence). Trimming cost V 7 bases and J 4 bases; bases outside gene matches: 9. CDR3 residues: CALGLTSGSYNEQFF. Written as DNA, the CDR3 is TGTGCCTTGGGCCTCACTAGCGGGAGTTACAATGAGCAGTTCTTC.

This clone came up once. V is TRBV6-6 and J is TRBJ1-5; TRBD1 aligns across 10 bases. Germline-derived CDR1 and CDR2 are MNHNY and SVGAGI (reference sequence). The V segment lost 0 bases and the J segment 6 bases; nucleotides outside the gene matches: 2. The CDR3 runs to 15 residues. The CDR3 sequence: CASSYSGQGTQPQHF. In DNA, the CDR3 is TGTGCCAGCAGTTACTCGGGACAGGGGACTCAGCCCCAGCATTTT.

The J gene is TRBJ2-1, the V gene TRBV5-1, with a weak D call TRBD2 (6 bases). Trimming cost V 0 bases and J 7 bases, with 17 bases left between them. This CDR3 is 16 amino acids long. Looked up from germline, CDR1 is SGHRS and CDR2 is YFSETQ. CDR3: CASSLVSGTSLNEQFF. As DNA, the CDR3 is TGCGCCAGCAGCTTGGTTTCCGGGACTTCCCTTAATGAGCAGTTCTTC.

The chain's CDR3 is CSAVRQGDEQYF. The CDR3 DNA reads as TGCAGCGCCGTCCGACAGGGTGACGAGCAGTACTTC. This chain uses TRBV29-1 with TRBJ2-7; TRBD1 matches 7 bases. The germline V gene encodes CDR1 SQVTM and CDR2 ANQGSEA. The V gene end was trimmed by 7 bases and the J gene end by 5 bases; junction bases not matched to a gene: 8. The CDR3 totals 12 residues.

CDR3 residues: CASSQGTGNTEAFF. The CDR3 nucleotides are TGCGCCAGCAGCCAAGGGACGGGGAACACTGAAGCTTTCTTT. V is TRBV5-1 and J is TRBJ1-1, with D maybe TRBD1 (5 bases). The ends were cut back, 4 bases at V and 1 base at J, with 11 bases in the middle. The CDR3 runs to 14 residues. Germline values: CDR1 SGHRS, CDR2 YFSETQ.

This clone appeared a single time. The chain has TRBV5-5 and TRBJ1-5; 8 bases line up with TRBD1. Per the germline V gene, CDR1 is SGHKS and CDR2 is YYEKEE (reference sequence). Unmatched junction bases numbered 17, after V lost 0 bases and J lost 6 bases. This CDR3 is built from 19 residues. In DNA form, the CDR3 reads TGTGCCAGCAGCTTGGGCCCCGGGACAGGCCGCTTTTTGAGTCAGCCCCAGCATTTT. It codes for CASSLGPGTGRFLSQPQHF.

The sample holds one count of this clone. V gene TRBV19 combines with J gene TRBJ2-1, with TRBD2 matching 14 bases. The CDR3 has 16 amino acids. V gave up 4 bases and J gave up 9 bases; unmatched junction bases: 8. In germline, CDR1 is LNHDA, CDR2 SQIVND (reference sequence). The CDR3 spells CASSKGLAGEHGEQFF. CDR3 sequence (DNA): TGTGCCAGTAGTAAGGGACTAGCGGGAGAGCATGGTGAGCAGTTCTTC.

The chain links TRBV30 to TRBJ1-6; a possible D gene is TRBD1 (5 bases). Trimming took off 5 bases at V and 5 bases at J, with 16 bases between the two ends. The CDR3 totals 15 residues. Germline V gene sequence: CDR1 GTSNPN, CDR2 SVGIG (reference sequence). In DNA form, the CDR3 reads TGTGCCTGGGTGAATCTCCAGGGAAATAATTCACCCCTCCACTTT. Protein sequence: CAWVNLQGNNSPLHF.

The chain uses TRBV30 and TRBJ2-4; tentative D call: TRBD2 (6 bases). The ends were cut back, 1 base at V and 1 base at J, with 11 bases in the middle. The CDR3 extends over 15 amino acids. The germline CDR1 and CDR2 sequences are GTSNPN and SVGIG (reference sequence). The DNA of the CDR3 is TGTGCCTGGAGTGGACCCCGGGGGGCCAAAAACATTCAGTACTTC. It encodes CAWSGPRGAKNIQYF.

V and J are TRBV11-3 and TRBJ1-6; tentative D call: TRBD1 (5 bases). The length of the CDR3 is 16 residues. Deletions cut 5 bases from V and 5 bases from J, with 16 bases between. Germline V CDR1 and CDR2: SGHNT, YENEEA. The chain's CDR3 is CASSQQGVPNNSPLHF. CDR3 coding DNA: TGTGCCAGCAGCCAGCAAGGGGTTCCGAATAATTCACCCCTCCACTTT.

V usage is TRBV7-9 and J usage is TRBJ1-2; 9 nucleotides match TRBD1. The CDR3 extends over 14 amino acids. V was clipped by 0 bases and J by 8 bases; unmatched bases: 4. Germline V gene data show CDR1 as SEHNR and CDR2 as FQNEAQ (reference sequence). CDR3 in DNA: TGTGCCAGCAGCTTAGCGGCGACAGGGGGAGGCTACACCTTC. It encodes CASSLAATGGGYTF.

The chain joins TRBV29-1 to TRBJ1-1; no firm D call. The germline CDR1 and CDR2 sequences are SQVTM and ANQGSEA. The V end was cut by 4 bases, the J end by 0 bases, with 6 bases between. The CDR3 consists of 12 residues. The CDR3 bases are TGCAGCGTTGGCGCGGTGAACACTGAAGCTTTCTTT. Amino acid sequence: CSVGAVNTEAFF.

The CDR3: CASSIHQRVTDTQYF. In DNA, the CDR3 is TGTGCCAGTAGTATTCATCAGCGGGTCACAGATACGCAGTATTTT. The rearrangement uses TRBV19 and TRBJ2-3; weak D call: TRBD2 (6 bases). This CDR3 is 15 amino acids long. The germline gives CDR1 LNHDA, CDR2 SQIVND (reference sequence). With 3 bases removed from V and 2 bases from J, the gap between germline ends came to 12 bases.

The CDR3 region is CASSPARDQPQHF. DNA for the CDR3: TGTGCCAGCTCACCAGCCAGGGATCAGCCCCAGCATTTT. V and J are TRBV18 and TRBJ1-5; possibly TRBD1 for D (5 bases). CDR1 is KGHSH, CDR2 LQKENI, per germline. V lost 2 bases to trimming and J lost 5 bases, with 7 bases between them. This CDR3 is 13 amino acids long.

This chain links TRBV6-2 or TRBV6-3 with TRBJ1-1, with TRBD1 identical over 7 bases. V gave up 5 bases and J gave up 2 bases; unmatched junction bases: 2. The CDR3 runs to 13 residues. Per germline, CDR1 MNHEY and CDR2 SVGEGT. The CDR3 nucleotides read TGTGCCAGCAGTGGACAGGTAAACACTGAAGCTTTCTTT. Amino acid sequence: CASSGQVNTEAFF.

The rearrangement joins TRBV9 to TRBJ2-3; 11 bases align to TRBD2. J lost 1 base, V lost 2 bases, and 12 bases had no gene match. The CDR3 is made up of 19 amino acids. Germline values: CDR1 SGDLS, CDR2 YYNGEE. The CDR3 here is CASSVSGGALLGRTDTQYF. CDR3 sequence (DNA): TGTGCCAGCAGCGTTAGCGGGGGGGCCCTCCTCGGACGCACAGATACGCAGTATTTT.

This rearrangement joins TRBV4-3 to TRBJ2-1; no clear D. There are 17 residues in the CDR3. Germline CDR1 reads LGHNA; CDR2 reads YSLEER. V lost 0 bases to trimming and J lost 3 bases, with 15 bases between them. In DNA, the CDR3 is TGCGCCAGCAGCCAAGAGATAGGAGACACCTTCTACAATGAGCAGTTCTTC. It specifies CASSQEIGDTFYNEQFF.

The chain combines TRBV30 with TRBJ2-5, with D possibly matching TRBD2 (11 bases). V lost 0 bases and J 0 bases, leaving 23 bases between the germline ends. Germline V gives CDR1 GTSNPN, CDR2 SVGIG (reference sequence). The CDR3 is 19 residues long. The DNA of the CDR3 is TGTGCCTGGAGTGTTGGGCGACTAGCGGGACAGGGGAACCAAGAGACCCAGTACTTC. Amino acid sequence: CAWSVGRLAGQGNQETQYF.

This clone showed up just once. The genes are TRBV2 and TRBJ2-5, with D possibly matching TRBD1 (5 bases). The CDR3 runs to 14 residues. Germline lookup yields CDR1 SNHLY and CDR2 FYNNEI. V lost 5 bases and J 3 bases, leaving 13 bases between the germline ends. CDR3 bases: TGTGCCAGCAGTCCGCAGGGTTTTGAAGAGACCCAGTACTTC. This encodes CASSPQGFEETQYF.

This clone appeared a single time. The chain combines TRBV6-1 with TRBJ2-7; D not certain. The CDR3 is 12 residues long. Germline V gene data show CDR1 as MNHNS and CDR2 as SASEGT. Between the trimmed V and J ends, which lost 3 bases and 7 bases, there was a span of 10 bases. The CDR3 bases are TGTGCCAGCAGTGACCTTATGAGGGAGCAGTACTTC. Protein sequence: CASSDLMREQYF.

The genes are TRBV6-5 and TRBJ1-1; no definite D call. CDR3 size: 13 residues. V dropped 2 bases and J dropped 3 bases, with 7 bases sitting between them. Germline CDR1 reads MNHEY; CDR2 reads SVGAGI. The chain's CDR3 is CASSYGDYTEAFF. The CDR3 DNA is TGTGCCAGCAGTTACGGGGATTACACTGAAGCTTTCTTT.

The chain joins TRBV5-6 to TRBJ2-7; D call uncertain. The CDR3 contains 16 residues. CDR1 is SGHDT and CDR2 is YYEEEE in the germline V gene. V lost 1 base and J lost 0, with 14 bases in between. CDR3 sequence: CASSLNGRWSSYEQYF. CDR3 nucleotide sequence: TGTGCCAGCAGCTTGAACGGTCGATGGAGCTCCTACGAGCAGTACTTC.

In DNA, the CDR3 is TGTGCCACCAGCAGGGACAGGGGCGTTACTGAAGCTTTCTTT. Encoded protein: CATSRDRGVTEAFF. The genes are TRBV15 and TRBJ1-1, with 9 bases that match TRBD1. CDR1 is LNHNV and CDR2 is YYDKDF in the germline V gene (reference sequence). V gave up 3 bases and J gave up 5 bases; unmatched junction bases: 4. The CDR3 runs to 14 residues.

The chain has TRBV5-1 and TRBJ2-5; TRBD1 agrees at 7 bases. This CDR3 region has 14 residues. CDR1 is SGHRS and CDR2 is YFSETQ in the germline V gene. The V segment lost 6 bases and the J segment 5 bases; nucleotides outside the gene matches: 10. The CDR3 DNA reads TGCGCCAGCAACCTAGGGGCCAGGGGGGAGACCCAGTACTTC. Protein product: CASNLGARGETQYF.